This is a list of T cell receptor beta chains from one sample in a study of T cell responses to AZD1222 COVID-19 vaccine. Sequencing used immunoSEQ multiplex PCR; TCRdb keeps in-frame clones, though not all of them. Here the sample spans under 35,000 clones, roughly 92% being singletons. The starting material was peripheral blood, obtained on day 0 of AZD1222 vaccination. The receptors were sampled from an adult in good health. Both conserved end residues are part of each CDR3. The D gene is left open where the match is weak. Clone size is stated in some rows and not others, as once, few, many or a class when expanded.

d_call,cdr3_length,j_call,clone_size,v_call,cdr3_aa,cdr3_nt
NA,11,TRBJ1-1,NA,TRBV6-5,CASSTGLEAFF,TGTGCCAGCTCAACGGGCCTTGAAGCTTTCTTT
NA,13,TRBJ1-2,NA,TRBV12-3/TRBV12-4,CASRRTGPIGYTF,TGTGCCAGCAGACGCACAGGGCCAATTGGCTACACCTTC
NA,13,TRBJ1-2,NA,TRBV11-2,CASSPVSDYGYTF,TGTGCCAGCAGCCCGGTTAGCGACTATGGCTACACCTTC
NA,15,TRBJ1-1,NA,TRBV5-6,CASSQLDRTNTEAFF,TGTGCCAGCAGCCAGCTCGACAGGACTAACACTGAAGCTTTCTTT
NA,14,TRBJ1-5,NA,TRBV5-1,CASSLGGSNQPQHF,TGCGCCAGCAGCTTGGGGGGGAGCAATCAGCCCCAGCATTTT
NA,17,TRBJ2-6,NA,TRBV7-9,CASSLEARVAGANVLTF,TGTGCCAGCAGCTTAGAAGCGAGGGTGGCTGGGGCCAACGTCCTGACTTTC
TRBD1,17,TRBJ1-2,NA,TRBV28,CASSLGQGAWPGRGYTF,TGTGCCAGCAGTTTGGGACAGGGGGCTTGGCCAGGGAGAGGCTACACCTTC
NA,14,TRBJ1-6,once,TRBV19,CASSMEGMDSPLHF,TGTGCCAGTAGTATGGAAGGGATGGACTCACCCCTCCACTTT
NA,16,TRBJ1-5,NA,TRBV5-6,CASSLTGSGGNQPQHF,TGTGCCAGCAGCTTAACGGGTTCGGGGGGCAATCAGCCCCAGCATTTT
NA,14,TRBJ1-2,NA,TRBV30,CAWSEIPTRYGYTF,TGTGCCTGGAGTGAAATACCTACGCGCTATGGCTACACCTTC
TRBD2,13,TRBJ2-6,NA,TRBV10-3,CATREGGANVLTF,TGTGCCACGAGGGAGGGAGGGGCCAACGTCCTGACTTTC
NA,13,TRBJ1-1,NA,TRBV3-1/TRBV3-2,CASSQEANTEAFF,TGTGCCAGCAGCCAAGAGGCCAACACTGAAGCTTTCTTT
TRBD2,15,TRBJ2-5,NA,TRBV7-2,CASSLDGGAQETQYF,TGTGCCAGCAGCTTGGACGGGGGGGCCCAAGAGACCCAGTACTTC
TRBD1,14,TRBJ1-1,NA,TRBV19,CASSVTGMNTEAFF,TGTGCCAGTAGTGTGACAGGGATGAACACTGAAGCTTTCTTT
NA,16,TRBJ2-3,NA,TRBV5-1,CASSLEVGGSTDTQYF,TGCGCCAGCAGCTTGGAAGTCGGGGGCAGCACAGATACGCAGTATTTT
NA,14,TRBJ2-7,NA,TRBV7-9,CASSFLGLSYEQYF,TGTGCCAGCAGCTTCTTGGGGTTATCCTACGAGCAGTACTTC
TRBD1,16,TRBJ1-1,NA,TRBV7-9,CASSLSSGQGNTEAFF,TGTGCCAGCAGCTTATCTTCGGGACAGGGTAACACTGAAGCTTTCTTT
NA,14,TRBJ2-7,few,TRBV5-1,CASSLESTGYEQYF,TGCGCCAGCAGCTTGGAATCTACCGGCTACGAGCAGTACTTC
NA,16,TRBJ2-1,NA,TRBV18,CASSTQDPTLYNEQFF,TGTGCCAGCTCAACTCAGGACCCCACTTTATACAATGAGCAGTTCTTC
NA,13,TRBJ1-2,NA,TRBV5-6,CASRGRGGGGYTF,TGTGCCAGCAGGGGACGGGGAGGAGGTGGCTACACCTTC
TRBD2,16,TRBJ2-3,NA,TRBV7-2,CASSLASGGAVHTQYF,TGTGCCAGCAGCTTAGCTAGCGGGGGGGCCGTACATACGCAGTATTTT
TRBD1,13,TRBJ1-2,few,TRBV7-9,CASSSKDRAGYTF,TGTGCCAGCAGCTCAAAGGACAGGGCTGGCTACACCTTC